The 17 T cell receptor beta chains presented below share a single source sample, sequenced in a study of T cells after posttransplantation cyclophosphamide. TCRdb's table, derived via immunoSEQ multiplex PCR, lists solely in-frame clones and lacks some. The repertoire shows about 12,000 clones, none seen only once; the top ten take roughly a quarter. Cyclophosphamide on days +3 and +4 followed busulfan-fludarabine conditioning and a marrow graft. The source was PBMCs, collected after allogeneic stem cell transplant with posttransplant cyclophosphamide. These receptors were obtained from a female patient in her 40s who received an allogeneic stem cell transplant from an unrelated donor, was CMV-positive, and had acute GVHD only. The graft donor may have given rise to some T cells.

A note on this clone: The junction departs from germline at one end; a sequencing error may be responsible. Other DNA sequences of this sample code for an identical CDR3. The chain is built from TRBV5-1 and TRBJ2-7; 7 positions match TRBD2. The CDR3 totals 15 residues. The germline V gene has CDR1 SGHRS and CDR2 YFSETQ. The CDR3 sequence: CASSRGGEGSHEQYF. DNA of the CDR3: TGCGCCAGCAGCAGGGGTGGGGAGGGCTCCCACGAGCAGTACTTC.

This clone was detected a few times. The rearrangement joins TRBV29-1 to TRBJ2-7, with D maybe TRBD2 (5 bases). The germline V gene encodes CDR1 SQVTM and CDR2 ANQGSEA. V shed 0 bases and J shed 0 bases, with 12 bases lying between them. This CDR3 is 15 amino acids long. The CDR3 DNA is TGCAGCGTTGAAGAGACCGGGATCAGCTCCTACGAGCAGTACTTC. This codes for CSVEETGISSYEQYF.

Many counts were recorded for this clone. The chain combines TRBV6-5 with TRBJ2-2, with D unresolved. The CDR3 covers 14 residues. The V end lost 4 bases, the J end lost 0 bases, and 6 bases lay between the germline ends. The germline V gene has CDR1 MNHEY and CDR2 SVGAGI. CDR3 protein: CASSSYSNTGELFF. The CDR3 bases are TGTGCCAGCAGTTCCTACTCGAACACCGGGGAGCTGTTTTTT.

This clone was observed many times. This sequence joins TRBV28 and TRBJ2-7, with 7 bases lining up with TRBD1. This CDR3 has 14 residues. Germline assignment: CDR1 MDHEN and CDR2 SYDVKM. The ends lost 6 bases at V and 3 bases at J; junction bases unmatched: 8. The CDR3 reads CASRAGGMIYEQYF. The CDR3 region has the DNA TGTGCCAGCAGAGCAGGGGGTATGATCTACGAGCAGTACTTC.

This clone was recorded at least ten times. The V call is TRBV5-1, the J call TRBJ2-6; tentatively, D is TRBD2 (6 bases). V gave up 5 bases and J gave up 2 bases, with 17 bases separating them. Germline CDR1 SGHRS, CDR2 YFSETQ. The CDR3 is 17 amino acids. CDR3 in DNA: TGCGCCAGCAGAGCGGGTGGGGGAACAGCTGGGGCCAACGTCCTGACTTTC. It yields the protein CASRAGGGTAGANVLTF.

At least ten counts were recorded for this clone. This chain connects TRBV6-5 to TRBJ2-1; 15 nucleotides line up with TRBD2. CDR3 length: 15 amino acids. Losses at the gene ends were 5 bases for V and 9 bases for J; bases not matched to a gene: 5. Germline-derived CDR1 and CDR2 are MNHEY and SVGAGI. This chain's CDR3 is CASSLAGLAGGEQFF. DNA for the CDR3: TGTGCCAGCAGTCTGGCGGGACTAGCGGGAGGTGAGCAGTTCTTC.

This clone was seen at least ten times. The chain has TRBV7-9 and TRBJ2-7; 10 bases line up with TRBD1. Germline values: CDR1 SEHNR, CDR2 FQNEAQ (reference sequence). The J segment lost 7 bases and the V segment lost 4 bases, leaving 10 bases of the junction unmatched. The CDR3 consists of 15 residues. The CDR3: CASSSTGTGAKEQYF. DNA for the CDR3: TGTGCCAGCAGCTCCACCGGGACAGGGGCGAAGGAGCAGTACTTC.

There are many counts of this clone. J is TRBJ1-1 and V is TRBV4-2; no reliable D call. CDR1 and CDR2 from the germline V gene are LGHNA and YNFKEQ. With 4 bases removed from V and 3 bases from J, the gap between germline ends came to 15 bases. The CDR3 runs 15 residues. CDR3 residues: CASSPNGGRDTEAFF. The CDR3 DNA reads TGTGCCAGCAGCCCCAATGGAGGTAGGGACACTGAAGCTTTCTTT.

This clone has just a few counts. The V gene is TRBV13, the J gene TRBJ2-3, with TRBD1 as a possible D gene (5 bases). Per the germline V gene, CDR1 is PRHDT and CDR2 is FYEKMQ (reference sequence). This CDR3 is 12 amino acids long. V dropped 1 base and J dropped 11 bases, with 10 bases sitting between them. The CDR3 nucleotides are TGTGCCAGCAGCTTAGTAGTTCAGGGGCAGTATTTT. It translates to CASSLVVQGQYF.

The table lists this clone with many counts. V and J are TRBV7-9 and TRBJ1-1; D uncertain. The CDR3 extends over 12 amino acids. Between the trimmed V and J ends, which lost 5 bases and 5 bases, there was a span of 9 bases. The germline gives CDR1 SEHNR, CDR2 FQNEAQ (reference sequence). The CDR3 region is CASSLSGTEAFF. In nucleotides, the CDR3 is TGTGCCAGCAGCCTATCGGGAACTGAAGCTTTCTTT. The complete variable domain, with remaining parts taken from reference TRBV7-9 and TRBJ1-1, reads DTGVSQNPRHKITKRGQNVTFRCDPISEHNRLYWYRQTLGQGPEFLTYFQNEAQLEKSRLLSDRFSAERPKGSFSTLEIQRTEQGDSAMYLCASSLSGTEAFFGQGTRLTVV.

This clone was detected only a few times. The chain joins TRBV7-6 to TRBJ2-7, with 10 bases identical to TRBD2. Per germline, CDR1 SGHVS and CDR2 FNYEAQ. The J segment lost 1 base and the V segment lost 6 bases, leaving 6 bases of the junction unmatched. The CDR3 sequence is 15 residues long. CDR3 region: CASSEGTSASYEQYF. CDR3 in DNA: TGTGCCAGCAGTGAGGGGACTAGCGCTTCCTACGAGCAGTACTTC.

This clone showed up just a few times. The chain has TRBV28 and TRBJ2-4; 12 bases align to TRBD2. V shed 2 bases, J shed 0 bases, and the junction held 11 bases outside the gene matches. Germline loops: CDR1 MDHEN, CDR2 SYDVKM. The CDR3 is 20 amino acids. CDR3 protein: CASSLPPPRLAGVAKNIQYF. CDR3 DNA: TGTGCCAGCAGTTTACCCCCCCCACGACTAGCGGGGGTAGCCAAAAACATTCAGTACTTC.

This clone showed up just a few times. The chain recombines TRBV5-1 with TRBJ2-1; 8 nucleotides align to TRBD2. This CDR3 has 14 residues. Germline V gene lookup returns CDR1 SGHRS and CDR2 YFSETQ. V lost 7 bases, J lost 9 bases, and 12 bases stayed unmatched. This CDR3 is CASGGTPGGSEQFF. CDR3 coding DNA: TGCGCCAGCGGTGGGACACCGGGAGGGAGTGAGCAGTTCTTC.

The rearrangement uses TRBV5-4 and TRBJ2-2; unclear D gene. V was cut by 4 bases and J by 6 bases, with 19 bases left in between. Germline CDR1 reads SGHNT; CDR2 reads YYREEE (reference sequence). The CDR3 is made up of 16 amino acids. This CDR3 reads CASSPIALVWPGELFF. The CDR3 DNA follows: TGTGCCAGCAGCCCAATAGCTTTAGTATGGCCCGGGGAGCTGTTTTTT.

This clone occurred a few times. The gene calls are TRBV29-1 and TRBJ2-5, with 11 positions matching TRBD1. The closer fit of TRBJ2-7 to the DNA end suggests the J call may be wrong. The CDR3 is made up of 12 amino acids. Germline CDR1 reads SQVTM; CDR2 reads ANQGSEA. The CDR3 coding sequence is TGCAGCGTCCGGGGACAGGGGGACGAGCAGTACTTC. This sequence encodes CSVRGQGDEQYF.

This clone came up many times. J is TRBJ2-3 and V is TRBV6-1, with D unclear. CDR1 is MNHNS, CDR2 SASEGT, per germline. This CDR3 region has 14 residues. Trimming pared 5 bases from V and 2 bases from J, leaving 11 bases between. The CDR3 DNA is TGTGCCAGCAGTCTTCTACTCTTCACAGATACGCAGTATTTT. Residues: CASSLLLFTDTQYF.

This chain uses TRBV4-2 with TRBJ2-3; 7 bases are a match to TRBD1. The CDR3 is made up of 16 amino acids. The germline gives CDR1 LGHNA, CDR2 YNFKEQ. V dropped 3 bases and J dropped 2; count of bases not matched to a gene: 8. The CDR3: CASSHPGTDLTDTQYF. For the CDR3, the DNA is TGTGCCAGCAGCCACCCCGGGACAGACCTCACAGATACGCAGTATTTT.